The next 11 T cell receptor beta chains were all read from a single sample in a study of cytomegalovirus exposure and HLA in healthy donors. The repertoire was sequenced with immunoSEQ multiplex PCR; TCRdb's copy has only in-frame clones and lacks some. The sample shows roughly 170,000 clones, roughly 80% of them seen only once. The sequenced sample consisted of PBMCs. Source of these receptors: a woman aged 18-30 years in good health and CMV-seropositive.

This rearrangement joins TRBV5-6 to TRBJ2-7; D may be TRBD1 (7 bases). CDR3 length equals 14 residues. Between the trimmed V and J ends, which lost 4 bases and 0 bases, there was a span of 11 bases. Germline loops: CDR1 SGHDT, CDR2 YYEEEE. The CDR3 nucleotides are TGTGCCAGCAGCCGACAGGGAGGCTCCTACGAGCAGTACTTC. It yields the protein CASSRQGGSYEQYF.

In regard to this clone: The same CDR3 arises from other DNA sequences in this sample as well. The V call is TRBV14, the J call TRBJ2-2, with D perhaps TRBD1 (5 bases). Germline V gene lookup returns CDR1 SGHDN and CDR2 FVKESK. This CDR3 spans 13 amino acids. V lost 4 bases, J lost 5 bases, and 8 bases lay in between. The CDR3 bases are TGTGCCAGCAGCCCAAGGGGTACCGGGGAGCTGTTTTTT. Amino acid sequence: CASSPRGTGELFF.

Comment on this clone: An end of the junction differs from the germline gene, which may be a read error. This chain joins TRBV5-5 and TRBJ2-3; no clear D gene. The germline CDR1 and CDR2 sequences are SGHKS and YYEKEE (reference sequence). The CDR3 runs 12 residues. The CDR3 DNA sequence: TGTGCCAGCAGCTTGAAAGCCATTCCGAGGTACTTT. As protein: CASSLKAIPRYF.

In DNA, the CDR3 is TGCAGCGCGGCCCGAAACAGGGGGATGAACACTGAAGCTTTCTTT. Protein: CSAARNRGMNTEAFF. The gene calls are TRBV29-1 and TRBJ1-1, with TRBD1 matching over 8 bases. The CDR3 is 15 amino acids. V lost 7 bases, J lost 0 bases, and 10 bases stayed unmatched. Germline assignment: CDR1 SQVTM and CDR2 ANQGSEA.

The J gene is TRBJ2-7, the V gene TRBV7-9; 7 positions match TRBD2. CDR3 length equals 18 residues. Germline CDR1 SEHNR, CDR2 FQNEAQ (reference sequence). Losses at the gene ends were 1 base for V and 4 bases for J; bases not matched to a gene: 16. CDR3 sequence: CASSLVRLREQWEYEQYF. The CDR3 DNA is TGTGCCAGCAGCTTAGTGAGATTGCGGGAGCAATGGGAGTACGAGCAGTACTTC. The full variable domain, completed using reference TRBV7-9 and TRBJ2-7, is DTGVSQNPRHKITKRGQNVTFRCDPISEHNRLYWYRQTLGQGPEFLTYFQNEAQLEKSRLLSDRFSAERPKGSFSTLEIQRTEQGDSAMYLCASSLVRLREQWEYEQYFGPGTRLTVT.

Worth noting for this clone: Other DNA sequences in this sample translate to the same CDR3. The J gene is TRBJ1-3, the V gene TRBV18; D might be TRBD1 (6 bases). The V gene's germline CDR1 is KGHSH and CDR2 LQKENI. The ends were cut back, 3 bases at V and 2 bases at J, with 8 bases in the middle. This CDR3 is 14 amino acids long. CDR3 residues: CASSPDSPGNTIYF. CDR3 DNA: TGTGCCAGCTCACCGGACAGCCCTGGAAACACCATATATTTT.

The chain joins TRBV10-1 to TRBJ2-2, with D possibly TRBD1 on 6 matching bases. The V and J ends lost 1 base and 3 bases respectively, with 15 bases between them. CDR3 length: 17 amino acids. The V gene's germline CDR1 is WNHNN and CDR2 SYGVQD (reference sequence). This chain's CDR3 is CASSEFQQGIDTGELFF. The CDR3 region has the DNA TGCGCCAGCAGTGAGTTTCAACAGGGTATAGACACCGGGGAGCTGTTTTTT.

The CDR3 region is CASSPPSGANTGELFF. CDR3 bases: TGTGCCAGCAGCCCCCCAAGCGGGGCGAACACCGGGGAGCTGTTTTTT. The chain recombines TRBV7-3 with TRBJ2-2; TRBD2 matches 7 bases. V shed 5 bases and J 0 bases; nucleotides not matched to a gene: 6. From germline, CDR1 is SGHTA and CDR2 FQGTGA. The CDR3 runs to 16 residues.

The rearrangement links TRBV11-1 to TRBJ1-1; 9 bases line up with TRBD1. Per the germline V gene, CDR1 is SGHAT and CDR2 is FQDESV (reference sequence). The junction had 7 bases not matched to a gene; V was cut back by 5 bases and J by 0 bases. The CDR3 consists of 16 residues. CDR3 nucleotide sequence: TGTGCCAGCAGCGGAACCGGACAGGGGATGAACACTGAAGCTTTCTTT. Amino acids: CASSGTGQGMNTEAFF.

The chain joins TRBV5-1 to TRBJ2-7; 7 bases map to TRBD2. This CDR3 has 12 amino acids. Germline-derived CDR1 and CDR2 are SGHRS and YFSETQ. V lost 4 bases to trimming and J lost 6 bases; unmatched junction nucleotides: 4. The CDR3 DNA reads TGCGCCAGCAGCCAGGGAGGGTCCGAGCAGTACTTC. It codes for CASSQGGSEQYF.

This rearrangement joins TRBV5-6 to TRBJ2-1; the D gene is possibly TRBD1 (5 bases). The CDR3 has 14 residues. CDR1 SGHDT and CDR2 YYEEEE come from the germline V gene. The germline V and J ends were trimmed by 0 bases and 10 bases, with 14 bases remaining between them. The CDR3 region has the DNA TGTGCCAGCAGCTTGGGGTCAGGGCCCCAGGAGCAGTTCTTC. This translates into CASSLGSGPQEQFF.